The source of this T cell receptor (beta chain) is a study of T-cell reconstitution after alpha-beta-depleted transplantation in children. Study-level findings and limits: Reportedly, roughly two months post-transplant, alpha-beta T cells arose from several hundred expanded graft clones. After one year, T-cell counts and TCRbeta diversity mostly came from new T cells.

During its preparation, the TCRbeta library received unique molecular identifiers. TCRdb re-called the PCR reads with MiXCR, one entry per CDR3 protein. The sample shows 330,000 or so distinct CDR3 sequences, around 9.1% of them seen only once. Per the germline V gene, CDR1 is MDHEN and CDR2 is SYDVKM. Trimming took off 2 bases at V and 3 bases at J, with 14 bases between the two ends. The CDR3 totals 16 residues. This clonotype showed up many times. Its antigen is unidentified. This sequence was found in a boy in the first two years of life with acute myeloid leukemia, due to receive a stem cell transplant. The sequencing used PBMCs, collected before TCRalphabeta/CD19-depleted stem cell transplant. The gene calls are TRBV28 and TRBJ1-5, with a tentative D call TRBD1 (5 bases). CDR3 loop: CASSLIPSTVNQPQHF. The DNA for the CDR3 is TGTGCCAGCAGTTTAATCCCCTCGACAGTCAATCAGCCCCAGCATTTT.